The 16 T cell receptor beta chains listed next were all sequenced from one sample in a study of blood T cell repertoires in COVID-19. Sequencing was performed with immunoSEQ multiplex PCR; in TCRdb, only in-frame clones are kept and a portion is missing. The table records under 500,000 clones, around 89% of them present only once. Material for sequencing was peripheral blood. The receptors here all came from a woman aged 25 to 45 with acute or convalescent COVID-19.

The chain uses TRBV9 and TRBJ1-2, with D tentatively TRBD1 (6 bases). Trimming took off 4 bases at V and 4 bases at J, with 14 bases between the two ends. The V gene's germline CDR1 is SGDLS and CDR2 YYNGEE. The CDR3 has 14 residues. The CDR3 sequence is CASSPGGASYGYTF. CDR3 in DNA: TGTGCCAGCAGCCCTGGGGGCGCGAGCTATGGCTACACCTTC.

The chain uses TRBV28 and TRBJ1-4; no reliable D call. Germline-derived CDR1 and CDR2 are MDHEN and SYDVKM. Deletions cut 7 bases from V and 6 bases from J, with 21 bases between. This CDR3 comprises 16 residues. Here the CDR3 reads CASISSFGESDEKLFF. The CDR3 nucleotides read TGTGCCAGCATTTCATCATTCGGGGAATCGGATGAAAAACTGTTTTTT.

This clone was seen just once. This sequence joins TRBV7-3 and TRBJ2-3; no firm D call. Germline V gene lookup returns CDR1 SGHTA and CDR2 FQGTGA. CDR3 length: 15 residues. V dropped 5 bases and J dropped 4 bases, with 16 bases sitting between them. The CDR3 nucleotides are TGTGCCAGCAGCCAAAAACGCCGGAGCTCAGATACGCAGTATTTT. Translating gives CASSQKRRSSDTQYF.

The rearrangement links TRBV7-8 to TRBJ1-2; D remains ambiguous. The CDR3 has 15 amino acids. CDR1 and CDR2 (germline): SGHVS, FQNEAQ. V was trimmed by 2 bases and J by 4 bases, leaving 14 bases between them. CDR3 amino acids: CASSLTPLGGYGYTF. CDR3 nucleotide sequence: TGTGCCAGCAGCTTAACCCCGCTCGGTGGCTATGGCTACACCTTC.

This chain uses TRBV7-2 with TRBJ2-5; tentatively, D is TRBD1 (5 bases). Germline V lookup: CDR1 SGHTA, CDR2 FQGNSA. This CDR3 has 14 residues. With 5 bases removed from V and 1 base from J, the gap between germline ends came to 11 bases. The CDR3 DNA is TGTGCCAGCAGCCCCAGGGCCCTCCAAGAGACCCAGTACTTC. It yields the protein CASSPRALQETQYF. Based on the CDR3 plus reference TRBV7-2 and TRBJ2-5, the full variable domain is GAGVSQSPSNKVTEKGKDVELRCDPISGHTALYWYRQSLGQGLEFLIYFQGNSAPDKSGLPSDRFSAERTGGSVSTLTIQRTQQEDSAVYLCASSPRALQETQYFGPGTRLLVL.

The J gene is TRBJ2-1, the V gene TRBV6-5, with TRBD1 as a possible D gene (6 bases). V lost 7 bases and J 8 bases, leaving 21 bases between the germline ends. This CDR3 is 15 amino acids long. Germline assignment: CDR1 MNHEY and CDR2 SVGAGI. The CDR3 sequence: CASTGHTKPHDEQFF. The CDR3 coding sequence is TGTGCCAGCACGGGACACACAAAGCCCCATGATGAGCAGTTCTTC.

The chain uses TRBV19 and TRBJ2-7, with D unresolved. V lost 3 bases to trimming and J lost 2 bases, with 8 bases between them. CDR1 LNHDA and CDR2 SQIVND come from the germline V gene (reference sequence). CDR3 length: 13 residues. This chain's CDR3 is CASSMTHTYEQYF. CDR3 DNA: TGTGCCAGTAGTATGACACATACCTACGAGCAGTACTTC.

The chain combines TRBV24-1 with TRBJ2-1; D is perhaps TRBD1 (6 bases). This CDR3 comprises 17 residues. V lost 3 bases and J lost 6, with 20 bases in between. CDR1 KGHDR and CDR2 SFDVKD come from the germline V gene. The CDR3 sequence: CATSDRKTGIISNEQFF. In DNA form, the CDR3 reads TGTGCCACCAGTGATAGAAAAACAGGGATCATTTCCAATGAGCAGTTCTTC.

The rearrangement joins TRBV12-3 or TRBV12-4 to TRBJ2-7; D is unclear. CDR3 length: 13 residues. V lost 3 bases and J lost 3, with 9 bases in between. CDR3 DNA: TGTGCCAGCAGTTTCAACAGTTACTACGAGCAGTACTTC. Its protein is CASSFNSYYEQYF.

The chain employs TRBV7-2 and TRBJ2-3, with 9 bases lining up with TRBD2. The CDR3 extends over 19 amino acids. The V gene's germline CDR1 is SGHTA and CDR2 FQGNSA. With V trimmed by 5 bases and J by 4 bases, 19 bases remained unmatched. CDR3 amino acids: CASSPRGVRGGLGADTQYF. DNA of the CDR3: TGTGCCAGCAGCCCGAGGGGGGTGCGGGGGGGCCTGGGCGCAGATACGCAGTATTTT.

The chain combines TRBV7-8 with TRBJ2-2; 13 nucleotides line up with TRBD2. The CDR3 totals 17 residues. V was clipped by 4 bases and J by 0 bases; unmatched bases: 2. The V gene's germline CDR1 is SGHVS and CDR2 FQNEAQ. CDR3 region: CASSSLAGGTNTGELFF. Here the CDR3 DNA reads TGTGCCAGCAGCTCACTAGCGGGGGGGACGAACACCGGGGAGCTGTTTTTT.

Concerning this clone: A junction boundary mismatches the germline segment, possibly from a read error. The chain is built from TRBV28 and TRBJ1-4; 10 positions agree with TRBD1. From germline, CDR1 is MDHEN and CDR2 SYDVKM. The CDR3 sequence is 15 residues long. CDR3 nucleotide sequence: TGTGCCAGCAGTTACCCGGGACAGGGGAATGGAAAACTGTTTTTT. As protein: CASSYPGQGNGKLFF. The full variable domain, its missing parts supplied by reference TRBV28 and TRBJ1-4, is DVKVTQSSRYLVKRTGEKVFLECVQDMDHENMFWYRQDPGLGLRLIYFSYDVKMKEKGDIPEGYSVSREKKERFSLILESASTNQTSMYLCASSYPGQGNGKLFFGSGTQLSVL.

This clone was found once. The chain links TRBV5-8 to TRBJ1-1, with a weak D call TRBD1 (5 bases). The V gene lost 5 bases and the J gene lost 0 bases, with 14 bases spanning the gap. Germline CDR1 and CDR2: SGHTS and YDEGEE. This CDR3 is built from 15 residues. The CDR3 spells CASSTARQLNTEAFF. Written as DNA, the CDR3 is TGTGCCAGCAGTACCGCCAGACAGCTGAACACTGAAGCTTTCTTT. The full variable domain, with the rest looked up from reference TRBV5-8 and TRBJ1-1, is EAGVTQSPTHLIKTRGQQATLRCSPISGHTSVYWYQQALGLGLQFLLWYDEGEERNRGNFPPRFSGRQFPNYSSELNVNALELEDSALYLCASSTARQLNTEAFFGQGTRLTVV.

V and J are TRBV6-5 and TRBJ1-1; D is undetermined. The V end was cut by 8 bases, the J end by 8 bases, with 12 bases between. The CDR3 extends over 11 amino acids. Germline assignment: CDR1 MNHEY and CDR2 SVGAGI. DNA of the CDR3: TGTGCCAGCGATGAGTTCCTGGAAGCTTTCTTT. It is translated as CASDEFLEAFF.

The chain carries TRBV29-1 and TRBJ2-2; D is possibly TRBD1 (5 bases). Germline CDR1 reads SQVTM; CDR2 reads ANQGSEA. Between the trimmed V and J ends, which lost 3 bases and 4 bases, there was a span of 12 bases. This CDR3 has 14 amino acids. The CDR3 sequence: CSVEDTKITGELFF. CDR3 bases: TGCAGCGTTGAGGACACAAAGATCACCGGGGAGCTGTTTTTT.

The rearrangement links TRBV4-2 to TRBJ2-2; weak D call: TRBD1 (6 bases). The germline CDR1 and CDR2 sequences are LGHNA and YNFKEQ. The ends were cut back, 0 bases at V and 5 bases at J, with 16 bases in the middle. CDR3 length: 17 amino acids. The CDR3 sequence: CASSQDRGDLETGELFF. CDR3 sequence (DNA): TGTGCCAGCAGCCAAGACAGGGGCGACTTGGAGACCGGGGAGCTGTTTTTT.